The rows below give T cell receptor beta chains drawn from one sample of a study of T cell repertoires in cytomegalovirus infection. TCRdb called the reads again in MiXCR, with one record for every CDR3 protein. In the table there are some 110,000 distinct CDR3 sequences, around 32% of which are singletons. Which antigens these TCRs recognize remains unknown. Sequencing used CD8+ T cells from cultured PBMCs, obtained from culture after CMV antigen stimulation. These receptors came from a human donor in good health (CMV status not recorded). Some clones in this sample may be carry-over from other donors' samples. CDR3s include the opening cysteine and the closing phenylalanine or tryptophan. Fields, in order: J gene, V gene, CDR3 protein.

TRBJ2-3	TRBV19	CASSSSGGAADTQYF
TRBJ1-5	TRBV6-6	CASRVSGGPNQPQHF
TRBJ2-3	TRBV6-2/TRBV6-3	CASSYDTDTQYF
TRBJ2-1	TRBV7-2	CASSRLRGEYNEQFF
TRBJ1-1	TRBV6-2/TRBV6-3	CASSYGRPAEAFF
TRBJ2-5	TRBV27	CASSSGTGMSGTQYF
TRBJ2-2	TRBV24-1	CATSDLGVPGLNTGELFF
TRBJ1-4	TRBV7-9	CASSPGWGVTNEKLFF
TRBJ2-3	TRBV9	CASSVNRGTDTQYF
TRBJ1-1	TRBV28	CASRTDRGSPEAFF
TRBJ1-5	TRBV7-8	CASSLGTGNQPQHF
TRBJ1-3	TRBV4-3	CASSQSRFYSGNTIYF
TRBJ2-5	TRBV9	CASTPGGMLETQYF
TRBJ1-1	TRBV7-9	CASSLATGGKAEAFF
TRBJ2-2	TRBV7-6	CASSLLGFTGELFF
TRBJ1-1	TRBV12-3/TRBV12-4	CASSYAQGGTEAFF
TRBJ1-1	TRBV6-5	CASSTSGGTEAFF
TRBJ1-2	TRBV28	CASSFEVFGYGYTF
TRBJ2-7	TRBV4-2	CASSQLAGGLTSYEQYF
TRBJ2-7	TRBV7-6	CASGQEPYEQYF
TRBJ1-1	TRBV5-6	CASSLALQEAFF
TRBJ2-7	TRBV14	CASSRGGVVHSYEQYF
TRBJ2-1	TRBV6-2/TRBV6-3	CASSYDRKGKSYNEQFF
TRBJ2-3	TRBV5-4	CASSSELNTQYF
TRBJ2-7	TRBV5-6	CASTQQGNSYEQYF
TRBJ1-1	TRBV20-1	CSARDGSLAAGTEAFF